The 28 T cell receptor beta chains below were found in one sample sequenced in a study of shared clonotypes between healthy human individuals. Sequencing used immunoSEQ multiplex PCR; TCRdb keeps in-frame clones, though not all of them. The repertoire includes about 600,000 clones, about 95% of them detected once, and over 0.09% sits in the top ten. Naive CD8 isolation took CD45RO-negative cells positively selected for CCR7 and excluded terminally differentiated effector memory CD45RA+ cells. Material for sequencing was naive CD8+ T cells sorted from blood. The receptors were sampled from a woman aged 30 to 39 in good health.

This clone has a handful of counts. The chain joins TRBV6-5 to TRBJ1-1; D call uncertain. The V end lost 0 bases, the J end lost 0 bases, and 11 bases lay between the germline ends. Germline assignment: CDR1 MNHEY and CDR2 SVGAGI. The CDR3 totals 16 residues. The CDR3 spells CASSYSFHSMNTEAFF. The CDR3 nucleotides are TGTGCCAGCAGTTACTCGTTCCATTCCATGAACACTGAAGCTTTCTTT.

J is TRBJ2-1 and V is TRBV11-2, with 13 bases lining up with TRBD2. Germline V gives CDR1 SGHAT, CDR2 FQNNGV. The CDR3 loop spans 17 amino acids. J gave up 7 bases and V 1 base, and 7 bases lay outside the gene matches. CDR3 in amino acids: CASSLVLWGLAGNEQFF. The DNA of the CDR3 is TGTGCCAGCAGCTTAGTTCTTTGGGGACTAGCGGGAAATGAGCAGTTCTTC. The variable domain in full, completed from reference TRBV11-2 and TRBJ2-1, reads EAGVAQSPRYKIIEKRQSVAFWCNPISGHATLYWYQQILGQGPKLLIQFQNNGVVDDSQLPKDRFSAERLKGVDSTLKIQPAKLEDSAVYLCASSLVLWGLAGNEQFFGPGTRLTVL.

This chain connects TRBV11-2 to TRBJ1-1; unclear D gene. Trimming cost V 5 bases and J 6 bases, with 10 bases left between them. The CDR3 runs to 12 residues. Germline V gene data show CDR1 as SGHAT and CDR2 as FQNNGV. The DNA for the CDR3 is TGTGCCAGCAGCCCTCAGTTCCCTGAAGCTTTCTTT. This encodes CASSPQFPEAFF.

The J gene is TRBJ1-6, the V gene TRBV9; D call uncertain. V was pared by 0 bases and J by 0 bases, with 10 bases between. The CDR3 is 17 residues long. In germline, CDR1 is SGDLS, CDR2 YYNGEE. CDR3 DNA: TGTGCCAGCAGCGTAGAGGCGGAGAGCTCCTATAATTCACCCCTCCACTTT. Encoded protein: CASSVEAESSYNSPLHF.

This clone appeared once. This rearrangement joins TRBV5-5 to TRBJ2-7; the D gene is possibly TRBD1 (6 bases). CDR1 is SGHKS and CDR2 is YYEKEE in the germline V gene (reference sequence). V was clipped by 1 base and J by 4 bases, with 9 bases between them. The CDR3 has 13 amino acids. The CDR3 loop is CASSLTTGYEQYF. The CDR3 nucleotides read TGTGCCAGCAGCTTGACGACAGGTTACGAGCAGTACTTC.

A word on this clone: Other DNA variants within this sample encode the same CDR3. The CDR3 nucleotides are TGTGCCAGCAGCGTAGCTTGGGGGGGCACTGAAGCTTTCTTT. This encodes CASSVAWGGTEAFF. V usage is TRBV9 and J usage is TRBJ1-1; tentative D call: TRBD1 (5 bases). The CDR3 covers 14 residues. Germline CDR1 reads SGDLS; CDR2 reads YYNGEE. V was shortened by 0 bases and J by 4 bases, with 10 bases between the two germline ends.

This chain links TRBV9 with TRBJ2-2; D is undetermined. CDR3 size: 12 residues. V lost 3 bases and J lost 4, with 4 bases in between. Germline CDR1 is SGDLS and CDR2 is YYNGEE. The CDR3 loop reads CASSEGTGELFF. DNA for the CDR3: TGTGCCAGCAGCGAGGGCACCGGGGAGCTGTTTTTT.

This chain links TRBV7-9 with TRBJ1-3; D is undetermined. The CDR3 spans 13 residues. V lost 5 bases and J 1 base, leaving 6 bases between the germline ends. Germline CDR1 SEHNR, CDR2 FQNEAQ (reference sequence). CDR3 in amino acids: CASSGRSGNTIYF. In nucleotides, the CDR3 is TGTGCCAGCAGCGGACGATCTGGAAACACCATATATTTT.

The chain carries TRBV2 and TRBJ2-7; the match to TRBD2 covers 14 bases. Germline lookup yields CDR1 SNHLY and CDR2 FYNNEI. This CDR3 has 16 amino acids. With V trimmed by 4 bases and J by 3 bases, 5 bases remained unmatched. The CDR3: CASSGGTSGRVYEQYF. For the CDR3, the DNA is TGTGCCAGCAGTGGAGGGACTAGCGGGAGAGTCTACGAGCAGTACTTC. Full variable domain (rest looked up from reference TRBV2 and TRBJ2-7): EPEVTQTPSHQVTQMGQEVILRCVPISNHLYFYWYRQILGQKVEFLVSFYNNEISEKSEIFDDQFSVERPDGSNFTLKIRSTKLEDSAMYFCASSGGTSGRVYEQYFGPGTRLTVT.

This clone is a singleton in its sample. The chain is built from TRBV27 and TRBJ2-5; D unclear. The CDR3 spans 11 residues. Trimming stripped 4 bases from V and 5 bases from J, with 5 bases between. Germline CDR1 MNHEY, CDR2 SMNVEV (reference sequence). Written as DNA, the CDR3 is TGTGCCAGCAGTTACCGGGAGACCCAGTACTTC. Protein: CASSYRETQYF.

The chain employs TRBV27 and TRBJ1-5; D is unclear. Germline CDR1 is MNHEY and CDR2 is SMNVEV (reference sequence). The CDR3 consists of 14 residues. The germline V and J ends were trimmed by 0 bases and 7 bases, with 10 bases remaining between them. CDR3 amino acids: CASSLSGSAQPQHF. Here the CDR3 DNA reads TGTGCCAGCAGTTTATCAGGGAGCGCGCAGCCCCAGCATTTT.

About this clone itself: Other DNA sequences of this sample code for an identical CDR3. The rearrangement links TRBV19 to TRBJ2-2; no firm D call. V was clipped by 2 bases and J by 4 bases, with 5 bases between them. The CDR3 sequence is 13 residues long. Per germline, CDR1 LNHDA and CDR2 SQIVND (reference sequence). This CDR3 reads CASSIWGTGELFF. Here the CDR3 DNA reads TGTGCCAGTAGTATATGGGGCACCGGGGAGCTGTTTTTT.

The CDR3 sequence is CAIRRDREQYNEQFF. CDR3 bases: TGTGCCATCCGTCGGGACAGGGAACAGTACAATGAGCAGTTCTTC. V gene TRBV10-3 combines with J gene TRBJ2-1; 9 bases align to TRBD1. J was trimmed by 4 bases and V by 8 bases; bases with no gene match: 9. Germline CDR1 reads ENHRY; CDR2 reads SYGVKD. The CDR3 covers 15 residues.

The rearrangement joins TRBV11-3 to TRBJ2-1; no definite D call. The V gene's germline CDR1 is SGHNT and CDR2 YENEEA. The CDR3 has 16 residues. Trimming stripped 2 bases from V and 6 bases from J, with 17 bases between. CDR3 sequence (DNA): TGTGCCAGCAGCTTAATTGGCTCCCCGAGAACCAATGAGCAGTTCTTC. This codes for CASSLIGSPRTNEQFF.

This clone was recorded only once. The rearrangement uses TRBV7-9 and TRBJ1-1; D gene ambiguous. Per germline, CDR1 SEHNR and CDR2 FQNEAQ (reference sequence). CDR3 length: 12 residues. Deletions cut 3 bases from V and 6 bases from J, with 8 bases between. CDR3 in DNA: TGTGCCAGCAGCTTCGACGGAGCTGAAGCTTTCTTT. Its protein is CASSFDGAEAFF.

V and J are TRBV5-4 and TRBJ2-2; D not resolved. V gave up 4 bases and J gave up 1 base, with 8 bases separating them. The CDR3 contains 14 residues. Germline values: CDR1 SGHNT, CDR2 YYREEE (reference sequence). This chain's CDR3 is CASSPEWNTGELFF. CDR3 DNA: TGTGCCAGCAGCCCCGAATGGAACACCGGGGAGCTGTTTTTT.

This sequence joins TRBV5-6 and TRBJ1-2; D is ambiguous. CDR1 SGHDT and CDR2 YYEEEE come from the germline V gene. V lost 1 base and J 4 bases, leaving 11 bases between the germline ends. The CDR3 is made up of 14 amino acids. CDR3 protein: CASSLSRASYGYTF. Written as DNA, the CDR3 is TGTGCCAGCAGCTTGTCTCGGGCTTCCTATGGCTACACCTTC.

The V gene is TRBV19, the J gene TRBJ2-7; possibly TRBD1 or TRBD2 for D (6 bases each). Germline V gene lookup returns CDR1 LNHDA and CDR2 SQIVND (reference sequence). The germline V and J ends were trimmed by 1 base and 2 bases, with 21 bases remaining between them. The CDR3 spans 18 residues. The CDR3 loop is CASSIVTSAGQGAYEQYF. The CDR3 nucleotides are TGTGCCAGTAGTATAGTTACGTCGGCGGGACAAGGAGCCTACGAGCAGTACTTC.

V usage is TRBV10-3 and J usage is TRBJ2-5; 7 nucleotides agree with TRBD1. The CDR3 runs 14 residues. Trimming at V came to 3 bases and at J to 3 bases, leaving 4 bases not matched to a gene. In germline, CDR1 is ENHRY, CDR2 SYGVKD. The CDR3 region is CAISEVQGKETQYF. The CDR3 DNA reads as TGTGCCATCAGTGAAGTACAGGGGAAAGAGACCCAGTACTTC.

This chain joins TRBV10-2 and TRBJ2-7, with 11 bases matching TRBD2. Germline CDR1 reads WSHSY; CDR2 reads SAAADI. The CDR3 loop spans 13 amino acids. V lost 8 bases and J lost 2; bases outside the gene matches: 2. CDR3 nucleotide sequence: TGCGCCAGCGGGACTAGCGGAACCTACGAGCAGTACTTC. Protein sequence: CASGTSGTYEQYF.

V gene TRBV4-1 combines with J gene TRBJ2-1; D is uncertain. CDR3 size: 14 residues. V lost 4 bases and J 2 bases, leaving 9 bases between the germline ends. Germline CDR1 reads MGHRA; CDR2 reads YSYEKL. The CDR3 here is CASSRDSPYNEQFF. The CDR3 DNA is TGCGCCAGCAGCCGAGACTCCCCCTACAATGAGCAGTTCTTC.

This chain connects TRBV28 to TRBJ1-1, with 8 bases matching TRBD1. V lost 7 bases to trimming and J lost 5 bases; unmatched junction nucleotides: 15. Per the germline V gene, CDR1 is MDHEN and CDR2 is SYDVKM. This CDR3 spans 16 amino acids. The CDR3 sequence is CASTYHQRTGRTEAFF. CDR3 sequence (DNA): TGTGCCAGCACCTACCACCAGCGGACAGGGAGGACTGAAGCTTTCTTT.

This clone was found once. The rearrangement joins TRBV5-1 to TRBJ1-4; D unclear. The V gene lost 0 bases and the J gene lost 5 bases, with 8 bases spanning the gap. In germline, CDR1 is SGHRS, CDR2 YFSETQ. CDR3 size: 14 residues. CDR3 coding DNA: TGCGCCAGCAGCTTGGGGTCCCCCAATGAAAAACTGTTTTTT. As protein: CASSLGSPNEKLFF.

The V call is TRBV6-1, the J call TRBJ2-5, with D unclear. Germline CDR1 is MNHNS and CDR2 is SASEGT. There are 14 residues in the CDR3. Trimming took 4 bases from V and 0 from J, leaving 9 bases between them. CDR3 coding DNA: TGTGCCAGCAGTGCAACAAAACACCAAGAGACCCAGTACTTC. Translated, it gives CASSATKHQETQYF.

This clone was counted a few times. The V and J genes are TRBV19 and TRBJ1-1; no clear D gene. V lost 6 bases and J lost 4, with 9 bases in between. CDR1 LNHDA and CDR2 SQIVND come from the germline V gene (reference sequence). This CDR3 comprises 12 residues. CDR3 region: CASSDRVTEAFF. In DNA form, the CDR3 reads TGTGCCAGTAGCGACCGGGTCACTGAAGCTTTCTTT.

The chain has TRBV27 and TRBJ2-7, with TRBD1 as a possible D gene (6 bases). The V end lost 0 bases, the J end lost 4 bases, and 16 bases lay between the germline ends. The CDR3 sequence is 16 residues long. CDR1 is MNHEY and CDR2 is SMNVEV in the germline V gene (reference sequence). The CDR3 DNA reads TGTGCCAGCAGTTTATCGGGGCAGGGGTCGCATTACGAGCAGTACTTC. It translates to CASSLSGQGSHYEQYF.

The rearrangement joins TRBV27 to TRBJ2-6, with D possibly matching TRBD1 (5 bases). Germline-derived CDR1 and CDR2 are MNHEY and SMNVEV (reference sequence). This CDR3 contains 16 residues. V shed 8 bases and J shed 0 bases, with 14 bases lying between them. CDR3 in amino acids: CASYTPGSSGANVLTF. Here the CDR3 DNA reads TGTGCCAGCTACACCCCAGGGTCCTCTGGGGCCAACGTCCTGACTTTC. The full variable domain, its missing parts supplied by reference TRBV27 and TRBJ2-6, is EAQVTQNPRYLITVTGKKLTVTCSQNMNHEYMSWYRQDPGLGLRQIYYSMNVEVTDKGDVPEGYKVSRKEKRNFPLILESPSPNQTSLYFCASYTPGSSGANVLTFGAGSRLTVL.

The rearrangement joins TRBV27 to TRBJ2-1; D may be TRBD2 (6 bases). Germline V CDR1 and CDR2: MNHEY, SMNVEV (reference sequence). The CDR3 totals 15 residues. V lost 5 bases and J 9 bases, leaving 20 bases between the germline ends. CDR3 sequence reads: CASSNAPLATGEQFF. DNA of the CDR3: TGTGCCAGCAGTAATGCTCCCCTAGCGACCGGTGAGCAGTTCTTC.